The clone carrying this T cell receptor beta chain was recorded once. This sample was taken from a study of T cell responses to AZD1222 COVID-19 vaccine. The V gene's germline CDR1 is SGHAT and CDR2 FQNNGV. V lost 3 bases to trimming and J lost 2 bases, with 10 bases between them. CDR3 length: 14 amino acids. Libraries were prepared by immunoSEQ multiplex PCR; TCRdb keeps only in-frame clonotypes and omits some of them. Among 90,000 to 130,000 clones listed, approximately 90% were seen once. Specimen: peripheral blood, collected 28 days after the second AZD1222 dose. The source of this sequence is an adult who received the AZD1222 COVID-19 vaccine. This chain connects TRBV11-2 to TRBJ1-1, with unresolved D. The CDR3 DNA is TGTGCCAGCAGCTTGGCGCTGGAAAACACTGAAGCTTTCTTT. Its translation is CASSLALENTEAFF.